This T cell receptor (beta chain) was documented in a study of human T cells and chemical hapten exposure. TCRdb independently ran MiXCR on the RACE reads; one entry per CDR3 protein. The data contain under 450,000 distinct CDR3 sequences, 6% to 7% of them seen just once; the ten biggest clones take up approximately 5.4%. This clonotype was seen many times. The CDR3 has 14 residues. Germline assignment: CDR1 MNHEY and CDR2 SMNVEV (reference sequence). V lost 6 bases and J lost 10, with 21 bases in between. Time point defined: patch test 2, 6 weeks after DPC sensitization. Documented treatment: therapeutic diphenylcyclopropenone sensitization with weekly scalp DPC.

This rearrangement joins TRBV27 to TRBJ1-1; a weak D match, TRBD1 (5 bases). This specimen was whole blood, taken in connection with sensitization to the hapten diphenylcyclopropenone (DPC). The TCR comes from a woman aged 18-29 years with alopecia areata. Some clones in this sample may be carry-over from other donors' samples. The CDR3 coding sequence is TGTGCCAGCAGCTTCCGGGACGGCACGGGAGGAGCTTTCTTT. Translated, it gives CASSFRDGTGGAFF.